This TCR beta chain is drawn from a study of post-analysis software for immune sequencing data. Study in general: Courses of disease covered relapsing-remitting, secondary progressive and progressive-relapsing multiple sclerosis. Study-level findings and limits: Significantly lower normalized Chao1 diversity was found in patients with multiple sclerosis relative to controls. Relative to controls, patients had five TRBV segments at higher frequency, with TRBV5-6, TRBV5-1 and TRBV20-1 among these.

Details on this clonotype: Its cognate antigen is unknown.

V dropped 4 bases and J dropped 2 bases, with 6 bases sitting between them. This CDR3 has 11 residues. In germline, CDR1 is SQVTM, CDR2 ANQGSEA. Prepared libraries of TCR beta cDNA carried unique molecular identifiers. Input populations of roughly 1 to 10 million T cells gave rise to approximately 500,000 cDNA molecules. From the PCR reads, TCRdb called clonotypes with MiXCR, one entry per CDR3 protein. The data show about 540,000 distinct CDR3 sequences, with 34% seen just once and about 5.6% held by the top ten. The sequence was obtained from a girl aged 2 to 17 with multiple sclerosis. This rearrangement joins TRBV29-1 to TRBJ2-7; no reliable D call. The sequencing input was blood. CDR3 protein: CSVGGAYEQYF. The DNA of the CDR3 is TGCAGCGTTGGAGGCGCCTACGAGCAGTACTTC.